This TCR beta chain appears in the sequencing data of a study of blood T cell repertoires in COVID-19. This clone was detected only once. In the study's own analysis: Amplification with reference gene primers provided the estimates of nucleated cell counts. The repertoire was sequenced with immunoSEQ multiplex PCR; TCRdb's copy has only in-frame clones and lacks some. V and J calls and clone size are as listed in that table; D and trimming were resolved from the DNA. The table lists fewer than 35,000 clones, more than 65% of them singletons, with roughly 14% in the top ten. The V end lost 5 bases, the J end lost 0 bases, and 17 bases lay between the germline ends. The CDR3 contains 17 residues. CDR1 is SGHTA, CDR2 FQGNSA, per germline.

This sequence joins TRBV7-2 and TRBJ1-3, with a tentative D call TRBD1 (6 bases). The clonotype originates from a human donor in a cohort sampled during active COVID-19. Material: peripheral blood. CDR3 region: CASSVHGTLVSGNTIYF. The CDR3 nucleotides are TGTGCCAGCAGCGTACACGGGACACTCGTCTCTGGAAACACCATATATTTT. Filled out from reference TRBV7-2 and TRBJ1-3, the complete variable domain reads GAGVSQSPSNKVTEKGKDVELRCDPISGHTALYWYRQSLGQGLEFLIYFQGNSAPDKSGLPSDRFSAERTGGSVSTLTIQRTQQEDSAVYLCASSVHGTLVSGNTIYFGEGSWLTVV.